The entry that follows covers one T cell receptor beta chain sequence. The data were obtained in a study of beta chain features in type 1 diabetes. The overall study: All samples combined gave roughly 100,000,000 sorted cells for examination.

The authors reverse transcribed all of the isolated RNA, so sequencing captured expressed TCRB transcripts. Some clones are missing from TCRdb's copy, which holds only in-frame ones; the method was immunoSEQ multiplex PCR. The table has 400,000 to 550,000 clones, approximately 10% seen once. Purity of each sorted population was above 95%. The CDR3 is made up of 16 amino acids. V trimming: 4 bases; J trimming: 8 bases; junction bases outside the gene matches: 12. Germline-derived CDR1 and CDR2 are LGHNA and YNFKEQ. The V and J genes are TRBV4-2 and TRBJ2-4, with TRBD1 matching over 9 bases. The sequenced sample consisted of naive CD4+ T cells from blood. This sequence originates from a woman between 18 and 30 years old in good health. The CDR3 reads CASSRGEDRGVDIQYF. In DNA form, the CDR3 reads TGTGCCAGCAGCCGGGGTGAGGACAGGGGCGTGGACATTCAGTACTTC.